The next 28 T cell receptor beta chains were all read from a single sample in a study of cytomegalovirus exposure and HLA in healthy donors (dated by TCRdb to the late 2010s). Library method: the immunoSEQ multiplex PCR assay. The multiplex PCR relied on a mix of 60 forward primers for TCR Vbeta segments and 13 reverse primers for TCR Jbeta segments. TCRdb provides this immuneACCESS table in a form limited to in-frame rearrangements. Some clones are lacking; in checked studies, under half of them reflect an unresolved V gene, and why the rest are absent is not known. The sample data list about 69,000 clones, and 70% to 80% of these were observed just once. Under 3.5% of the sample comes from the top ten. The sequenced sample consisted of PBMCs. These receptors were collected from a man younger than 35 in good health and CMV-seronegative.

V usage is TRBV6-5 and J usage is TRBJ2-7; 7 bases agree with TRBD2. Germline values: CDR1 MNHEY, CDR2 SVGAGI. V lost 4 bases, J lost 4 bases, and 4 bases stayed unmatched. The CDR3 has 13 amino acids. CDR3 residues: CASSLKRGYEQYV. The CDR3 region has the DNA TGTGCCAGCAGTTTGAAGCGGGGATACGAGCAGTACGTC.

The V and J genes are TRBV10-1 and TRBJ2-3; a weak D match, TRBD2 (6 bases). Trimming stripped 3 bases from V and 6 bases from J, with 13 bases between. The CDR3 covers 14 residues. The V gene's germline CDR1 is WNHNN and CDR2 SYGVQD (reference sequence). The chain's CDR3 is CASSDEWGDDTQYF. The DNA for the CDR3 is TGCGCCAGCAGTGATGAGTGGGGGGACGATACGCAGTATTTT.

The J gene is TRBJ2-1, the V gene TRBV11-2; possibly TRBD1 for D (6 bases). The CDR3 length is 17 residues. Germline CDR1 is SGHAT and CDR2 is FQNNGV. V gave up 5 bases and J gave up 4 bases, with 21 bases separating them. CDR3 sequence reads: CASSPRWDILKYNEQFF. In nucleotides, the CDR3 is TGTGCCAGCAGCCCCCGCTGGGACATTTTGAAGTACAATGAGCAGTTCTTC. Using reference TRBV11-2 and TRBJ2-1 for the parts outside the CDR3, the full variable domain is EAGVAQSPRYKIIEKRQSVAFWCNPISGHATLYWYQQILGQGPKLLIQFQNNGVVDDSQLPKDRFSAERLKGVDSTLKIQPAKLEDSAVYLCASSPRWDILKYNEQFFGPGTRLTVL.

This clone was recorded a few times. This sample also contains other DNA sequences that code for the same CDR3. This rearrangement joins TRBV30 to TRBJ2-7, with 7 bases matching TRBD2. V was clipped by 5 bases and J by 5 bases; unmatched bases: 3. Germline V gene data show CDR1 as GTSNPN and CDR2 as SVGIG (reference sequence). CDR3 size: 11 residues. The CDR3 DNA reads TGTGCCTGGGGGGGAGGGAACGAGCAGTACTTC. Protein: CAWGGGNEQYF.

The chain joins TRBV10-3 to TRBJ2-6, with D unresolved. CDR1 is ENHRY, CDR2 SYGVKD, per germline. V dropped 8 bases and J dropped 0 bases, with 2 bases sitting between them. The CDR3 extends over 12 amino acids. This CDR3 reads CAIYSGANVLTF. CDR3 nucleotide sequence: TGTGCCATCTACTCTGGGGCCAACGTCCTGACTTTC.

V usage is TRBV5-1 and J usage is TRBJ1-2; perhaps TRBD1 as D (5 bases). The CDR3 totals 14 residues. V lost 5 bases to trimming and J lost 2 bases, with 13 bases between them. The germline V gene has CDR1 SGHRS and CDR2 YFSETQ. CDR3 in DNA: TGCGCCAGCAGTTATGACAGTAGGAACTATGGCTACACCTTC. It codes for CASSYDSRNYGYTF. Supplemented by reference TRBV5-1 and TRBJ1-2, the full variable domain reads KAGVTQTPRYLIKTRGQQVTLSCSPISGHRSVSWYQQTPGQGLQFLFEYFSETQRNKGNFPGRFSGRQFSNSRSEMNVSTLELGDSALYLCASSYDSRNYGYTFGSGTRLTVV.

The J gene is TRBJ2-2, the V gene TRBV5-5; TRBD1 might be the D (5 bases). Germline values: CDR1 SGHKS, CDR2 YYEKEE (reference sequence). V was pared by 4 bases and J by 1 base, with 14 bases between. CDR3 length: 16 residues. CDR3 nucleotides: TGTGCCAGCAGCCGATCAGGGTCGAGGAACACCGGGGAGCTGTTTTTT. This encodes CASSRSGSRNTGELFF.

This chain uses TRBV21-1 with TRBJ2-5; whether TRBD1, the table's D call, matches the DNA was not checked. TRBV21-1 corresponds to a pseudogene. The CDR3 has 15 residues. CDR3 loop: CASSPKQGWVETQYF. The DNA for the CDR3 is TGTGCCAGCAGCCCGAAACAGGGGTGGGTAGAGACCCAGTACTTC.

The CDR3, as DNA: TGTGCCAGCAGTTACCAGGGGCTCATGAATTCACCCCTCCACTTT. This translates into CASSYQGLMNSPLHF. This chain links TRBV6-5 with TRBJ1-6, with a weak D call TRBD1 (6 bases). Per the germline V gene, CDR1 is MNHEY and CDR2 is SVGAGI. This CDR3 spans 15 amino acids. Trimming removed 2 bases from V and 7 bases from J, with 12 bases in between.

The rearrangement links TRBV10-3 to TRBJ2-1, with a weak D call TRBD2 (5 bases). The CDR3 consists of 15 residues. Germline CDR1 is ENHRY and CDR2 is SYGVKD. Trimming left V 4 bases short and J 6 bases short, with 16 bases between. CDR3 region: CAISAGFLNANEQFF. The DNA for the CDR3 is TGTGCCATCAGTGCGGGGTTCTTAAATGCCAATGAGCAGTTCTTC.

This clone was counted once. The gene calls are TRBV6-6 and TRBJ2-7; D perhaps matches TRBD1 (5 bases). V gave up 8 bases and J gave up 5 bases, with 16 bases separating them. Per the germline V gene, CDR1 is MNHNY and CDR2 is SVGAGI (reference sequence). The CDR3 consists of 13 residues. CDR3 amino acids: CASEKGQYDEQYV. The CDR3 nucleotides are TGTGCCAGCGAAAAGGGGCAGTACGACGAGCAGTACGTC.

The chain is built from TRBV5-4 and TRBJ1-2; TRBD1 might be the D (6 bases). This CDR3 is 16 amino acids long. CDR1 is SGHNT, CDR2 YYREEE, per germline (reference sequence). With 4 bases removed from V and 4 bases from J, the gap between germline ends came to 20 bases. The CDR3 sequence is CASSLGAAQGVYGYTF. In DNA, the CDR3 is TGTGCCAGCAGCCTCGGTGCGGCACAGGGCGTCTATGGCTACACCTTC.

The CDR3 DNA is TGTGCCAGCAGCTCCACGCCCTACGAGCAATACGTC. Its protein is CASSSTPYEQYV. V usage is TRBV2 and J usage is TRBJ2-7; D not resolved. Per the germline V gene, CDR1 is SNHLY and CDR2 is FYNNEI. The CDR3 is made up of 12 amino acids.

The rearrangement links TRBV7-9 to TRBJ1-1, with D uncertain. CDR1 SEHNR and CDR2 FQNEAQ come from the germline V gene (reference sequence). V was clipped by 2 bases and J by 4 bases, with 11 bases between them. CDR3 length: 14 residues. DNA for the CDR3: TGTGCCAGCAGCTTAAATCAGGTGGCCACTGAAGCTTTCTTT. Translation: CASSLNQVATEAFF.

This sequence joins TRBV4-2 and TRBJ1-1; 10 bases are a match to TRBD1. CDR1 is LGHNA, CDR2 YNFKEQ, per germline. This CDR3 has 14 amino acids. Trimming removed 0 bases from V and 12 bases from J; junction bases left unmatched: 7. CDR3 sequence (DNA): TGTGCCAGCAGCCAAGACCGGGACAGGGGAATAACTTTCTTT. As protein: CASSQDRDRGITFF.

The rearrangement uses TRBV6-6 and TRBJ2-3; 14 bases match TRBD2. The germline CDR1 and CDR2 sequences are MNHNY and SVGAGI (reference sequence). Trimming cost V 6 bases and J 3 bases; bases outside gene matches: 5. CDR3 size: 16 residues. The CDR3 reads CASSRGTSGGTDTQYF. In nucleotides, the CDR3 is TGTGCCAGCAGCCGAGGGACTAGCGGGGGAACAGATACGCAGTATTTT.

The CDR3, as DNA: TGTGCCATCAGTGAGTCGGGGGGGGGTCTGAAGACCCAGTACTTC. The encoded protein is CAISESGGGLKTQYF. The chain employs TRBV10-3 and TRBJ2-5; 7 nucleotides agree with TRBD2. With V trimmed by 0 bases and J by 6 bases, 7 bases remained unmatched. Per germline, CDR1 ENHRY and CDR2 SYGVKD. The CDR3 sequence is 15 residues long.

The chain employs TRBV11-3 and TRBJ2-1, with 7 bases lining up with TRBD1. Germline V gene data show CDR1 as SGHNT and CDR2 as YENEEA. V lost 5 bases and J lost 2; bases outside the gene matches: 9. The CDR3 has 16 residues. The CDR3 sequence is CASSQGTARPYNEQFF. CDR3 nucleotides: TGTGCCAGCAGCCAGGGGACAGCCCGGCCCTACAATGAGCAGTTCTTC.

This clone occurred once. This chain connects TRBV6-4 to TRBJ2-3, with 10 bases identical to TRBD2. Losses at the gene ends were 6 bases for V and 2 bases for J; bases not matched to a gene: 5. The CDR3 is 15 amino acids. The germline V gene has CDR1 MRHNA and CDR2 SNTAGT. CDR3 residues: CASRAGTSDTDTQYF. The CDR3 DNA reads as TGTGCCAGCAGGGCCGGGACTAGCGACACAGATACGCAGTATTTT.

This chain connects TRBV21-1 to TRBJ1-5. TRBV21-1 is a documented pseudogene. This CDR3 contains 14 residues. DNA for the CDR3: TGTGCCAGCAGCAAAGTCTGGAGGCACCAGCCCCAGCATTTT. Translated, it gives CASSKVWRHQPQHF.

This clone was seen more than once but under ten times. The V gene is TRBV10-3, the J gene TRBJ1-1, with a weak D call TRBD1 (5 bases). Germline values: CDR1 ENHRY, CDR2 SYGVKD. The V end lost 2 bases, the J end lost 5 bases, and 21 bases lay between the germline ends. The length of the CDR3 is 17 residues. The CDR3 nucleotides are TGTGCCATCAGTGAGCTTCCCGTTAGCGGGGGGGGAACTGAAGCTTTCTTT. It yields the protein CAISELPVSGGGTEAFF.

The chain employs TRBV6-1 and TRBJ2-7; 7 bases line up with TRBD2. Germline CDR1 is MNHNS and CDR2 is SASEGT. With V trimmed by 1 base and J by 0 bases, 9 bases remained unmatched. CDR3 length equals 17 residues. CDR3 DNA: TGTGCCAGCAGTGAAGGGGACTACAGATACCTCTCCTACGAGCAGTACTTC. It codes for CASSEGDYRYLSYEQYF.

The CDR3 region is CASKGGGQDTGELFF. In DNA form, the CDR3 reads TGTGCCAGCAAGGGGGGGGGCCAGGACACCGGGGAGCTGTTTTTT. The rearrangement uses TRBV28 and TRBJ2-2; possibly TRBD2 for D (7 bases). CDR1 and CDR2 (germline): MDHEN, SYDVKM. The CDR3 has 15 residues. Between the trimmed V and J ends, which lost 7 bases and 3 bases, there was a span of 15 bases.

The CDR3 protein is CASSLGGTSYEQYF. The DNA of the CDR3 is TGTGCCAGCAGCCTCGGGGGGACCTCCTACGAGCAGTACTTC. The chain recombines TRBV4-2 with TRBJ2-5; the match to TRBD2 covers 7 bases. The J call is doubtful: the DNA matches TRBJ2-7 better. The CDR3 sequence is 14 residues long. Germline V gene lookup returns CDR1 LGHNA and CDR2 YNFKEQ.

The CDR3: CASSRGQGGTGYTF. As DNA, the CDR3 is TGTGCCAGCAGCAGGGGACAGGGAGGTACTGGCTACACCTTC. The chain employs TRBV5-5 and TRBJ1-2; 9 bases align to TRBD1. The ends lost 4 bases at V and 7 bases at J; junction bases unmatched: 8. The germline V gene has CDR1 SGHKS and CDR2 YYEKEE (reference sequence). This CDR3 region has 14 residues.

This chain connects TRBV7-9 to TRBJ2-7; 10 bases map to TRBD2. J lost 2 bases, V lost 4 bases, and 5 bases had no gene match. The germline V gene has CDR1 SEHNR and CDR2 FQNEAQ (reference sequence). This CDR3 spans 15 amino acids. The DNA for the CDR3 is TGTGCCAGCAGCTCTAGGACTAGCGGACCCTACGAGCAGTACTTC. Protein sequence: CASSSRTSGPYEQYF.

The chain has TRBV28 and TRBJ1-2; 7 bases are a match to TRBD1. The CDR3 totals 14 residues. The ends lost 6 bases at V and 4 bases at J; junction bases unmatched: 8. Germline V gene sequence: CDR1 MDHEN, CDR2 SYDVKM. CDR3 DNA sequence: TGTGCCAGCAGGCATCAGGGGGTTACCTATGGCTACACCTTC. This encodes CASRHQGVTYGYTF.

The chain is built from TRBV30 and TRBJ1-1; TRBD1 might be the D (5 bases). The V end was cut by 7 bases, the J end by 6 bases, with 21 bases between. CDR3 size: 14 residues. Germline CDR1 reads GTSNPN; CDR2 reads SVGIG (reference sequence). The DNA for the CDR3 is TGTGCCTTCTTCCCAGGGCCCTTCCAGGCTGAAGCTTTCTTT. Its protein product is CAFFPGPFQAEAFF.